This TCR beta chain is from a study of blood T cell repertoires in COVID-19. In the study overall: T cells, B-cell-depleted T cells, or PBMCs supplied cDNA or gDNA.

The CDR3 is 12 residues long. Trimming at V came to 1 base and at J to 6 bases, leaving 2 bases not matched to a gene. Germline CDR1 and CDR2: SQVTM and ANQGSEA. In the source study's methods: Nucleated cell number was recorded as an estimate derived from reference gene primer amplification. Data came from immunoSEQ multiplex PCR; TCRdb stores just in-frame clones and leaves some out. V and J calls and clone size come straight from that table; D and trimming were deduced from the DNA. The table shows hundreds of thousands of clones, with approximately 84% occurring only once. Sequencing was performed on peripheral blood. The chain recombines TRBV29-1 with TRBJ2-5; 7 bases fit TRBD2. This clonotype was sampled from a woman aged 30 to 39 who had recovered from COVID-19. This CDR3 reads CSVEGGGKTQYF. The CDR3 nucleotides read TGCAGCGTTGAAGGGGGGGGAAAGACCCAGTACTTC.